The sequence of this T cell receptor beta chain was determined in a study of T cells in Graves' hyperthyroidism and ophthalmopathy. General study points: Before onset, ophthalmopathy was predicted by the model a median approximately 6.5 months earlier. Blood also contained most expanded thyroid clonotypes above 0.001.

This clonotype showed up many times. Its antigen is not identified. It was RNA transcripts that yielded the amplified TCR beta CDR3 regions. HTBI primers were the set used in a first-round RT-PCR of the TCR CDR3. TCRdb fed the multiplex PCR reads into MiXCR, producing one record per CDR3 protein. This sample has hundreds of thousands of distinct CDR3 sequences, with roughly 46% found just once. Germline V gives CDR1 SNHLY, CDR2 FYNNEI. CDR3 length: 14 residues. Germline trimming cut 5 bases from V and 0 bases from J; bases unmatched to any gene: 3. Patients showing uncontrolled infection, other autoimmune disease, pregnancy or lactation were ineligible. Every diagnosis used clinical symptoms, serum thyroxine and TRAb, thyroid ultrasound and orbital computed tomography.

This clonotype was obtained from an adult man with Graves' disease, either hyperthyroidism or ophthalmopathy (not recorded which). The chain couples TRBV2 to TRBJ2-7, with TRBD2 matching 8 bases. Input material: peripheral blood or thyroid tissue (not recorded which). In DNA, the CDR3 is TGTGCCAGCAGTTTGCTAGCGGGCTCCTACGAGCAGTACTTC. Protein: CASSLLAGSYEQYF.